This TCR beta chain was captured in a study of shared clonotypes between healthy human individuals. General observations from the study: In a handful of donors, about 5% of naive CD4 clonotypes appeared in common.

This CDR3 spans 12 amino acids. Germline assignment: CDR1 SEHNR and CDR2 FQNEAQ (reference sequence). Trimming at V came to 5 bases and at J to 8 bases, leaving 3 bases not matched to a gene. Every donor was a Caucasian adult from Nashville, Tennessee. CD4+ cells yielded CD45RA+ naive and CD45RA-negative memory subsets. Profiled with immunoSEQ multiplex PCR; TCRdb holds only in-frame clones, not every one. The sample records over 850,000 clones, about four fifths being singletons. Notes on this clone: Antigen: not known.

The chain employs TRBV7-9 and TRBJ1-1; 9 bases are a match to TRBD1. This receptor was obtained from a man younger than 35 in good health. Some clones in this sample may be carry-over from other donors' samples. Sequencing input: memory CD4+ T cells from PBMCs. Subset defined: CD45RA-negative fraction. Written as DNA, the CDR3 is TGTGCCAGCAGCATGGGACAGGGAGAAGCTTTCTTT. Translating it yields CASSMGQGEAFF.